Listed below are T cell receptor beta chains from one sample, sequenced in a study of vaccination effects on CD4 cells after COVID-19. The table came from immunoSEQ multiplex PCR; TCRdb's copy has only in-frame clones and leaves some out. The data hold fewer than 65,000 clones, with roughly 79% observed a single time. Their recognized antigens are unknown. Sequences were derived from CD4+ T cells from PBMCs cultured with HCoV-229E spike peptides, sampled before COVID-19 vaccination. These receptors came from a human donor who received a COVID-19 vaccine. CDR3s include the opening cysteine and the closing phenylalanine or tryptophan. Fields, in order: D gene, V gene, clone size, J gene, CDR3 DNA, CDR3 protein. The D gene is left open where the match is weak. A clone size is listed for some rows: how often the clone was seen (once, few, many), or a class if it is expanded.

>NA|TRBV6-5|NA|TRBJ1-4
TGTGCCAGCAGTCGGGGACCGGAAGAAAAACTGTTTTTT
CASSRGPEEKLFF
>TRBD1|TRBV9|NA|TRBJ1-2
TGTGCCAGCAGCGGGAGATATCACGGGACAGCCTATGAAGAGACCTTC
CASSGRYHGTAYEETF
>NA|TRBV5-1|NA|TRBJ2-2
TGCGCCAGCAACCTGGACGGTAACACCGGGGAGCTGTTTTTT
CASNLDGNTGELFF
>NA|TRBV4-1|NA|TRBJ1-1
TGCGCCAGCAGCCAAGAGGCTCGGGTTTGGGGGGGAACTGAAGCTTTCTTT
CASSQEARVWGGTEAFF
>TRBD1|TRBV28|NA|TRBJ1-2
TGTGCCAGCAGCCCAGGGGACAGGGTGGGGAGGGACTATGGCTACACCTTC
CASSPGDRVGRDYGYTF
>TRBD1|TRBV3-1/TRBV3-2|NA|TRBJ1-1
TGTGCCAGCAGCCAAAGAAGACAGGGCGGATGGGAGAACACTGAAGCTTTCTTT
CASSQRRQGGWENTEAFF
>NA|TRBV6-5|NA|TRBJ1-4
TGTGCCAGCACAGTTGGTGGCAGTAATGAAAAACTGTTTTTT
CASTVGGSNEKLFF
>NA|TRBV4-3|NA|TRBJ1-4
TGCGCCAGCAGCCAAGATTGGGGGGAAGTCGAAAAACTGTTTTTT
CASSQDWGEVEKLFF
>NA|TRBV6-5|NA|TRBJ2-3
TGTGCCAGCGCCTGGACAGTCAGCACAGATACGCAGTATTTT
CASAWTVSTDTQYF
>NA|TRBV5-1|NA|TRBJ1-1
TGCGCCAGCAGCTTTAGTGCCGGGGGGGTCCCTGAAGCTTTCTTT
CASSFSAGGVPEAFF
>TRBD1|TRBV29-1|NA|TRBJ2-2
TGCAGCGGCAAAAGACAGGGGAACACCGGGGAGCTGTTTTTT
CSGKRQGNTGELFF
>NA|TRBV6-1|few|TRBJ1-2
TGTGCCAGCAGTGAAGCCCTGGGTAACTATGGCTACACCTTC
CASSEALGNYGYTF
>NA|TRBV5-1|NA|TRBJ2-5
TGCGCCAGCAGACTGGGGGGGCAGGCCCCCTGGGAGACCCAGTACTTC
CASRLGGQAPWETQYF
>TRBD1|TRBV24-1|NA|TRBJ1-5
TGTGCCACCAGTGACTCCCCCGACAGGGGATCTCAGCCCCAGCATTTT
CATSDSPDRGSQPQHF
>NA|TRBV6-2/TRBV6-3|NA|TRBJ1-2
TGTGCCAGCAGCGGCTCCTGGGACGGAGTGAATGGCTACACCTTC
CASSGSWDGVNGYTF
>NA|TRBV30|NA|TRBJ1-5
TGTGCCTGGCAGGACGGAAGACTTTGGGGCAATCAGCCCCAGCATTTT
CAWQDGRLWGNQPQHF
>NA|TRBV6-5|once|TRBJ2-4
TGTGCCAGCAGTTATGGAGGGAACAAAAACATTCAGTACTTC
CASSYGGNKNIQYF
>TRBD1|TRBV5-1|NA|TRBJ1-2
TGCGCCAGCAGCCCTCAGATGACAGGGGCTGGGGGCTACACCTTC
CASSPQMTGAGGYTF
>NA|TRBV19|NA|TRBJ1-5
TGTGCCAGTAGTATGTTGTCATGGGGGAGCAATCAGCCCCAGCATTTT
CASSMLSWGSNQPQHF
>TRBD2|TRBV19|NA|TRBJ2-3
TGTGCCAGTAGTAGGACTAGCGGGGGACCCACAGATACGCAGTATTTT
CASSRTSGGPTDTQYF
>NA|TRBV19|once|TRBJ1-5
TGTGCCAGTAGTAAATCAACGAGGGAGACTAGCAATCAGCCCCAGCATTTT
CASSKSTRETSNQPQHF
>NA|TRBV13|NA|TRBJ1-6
TGTGCCAGCAGCCAAACCAGGGATTCACCCCTCCACTTT
CASSQTRDSPLHF
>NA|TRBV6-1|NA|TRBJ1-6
TGTGCCAGCAGTGAAGGGAACCTTAGGAATAATTCACCCCTCCACTTT
CASSEGNLRNNSPLHF
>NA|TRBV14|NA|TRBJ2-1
TGTGCCAGCAGCCCCCTGCTCGGGGCCGGGGAGCAGTTCTTC
CASSPLLGAGEQFF
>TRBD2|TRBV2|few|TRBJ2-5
TGTGCCAGCACCGGGACTAACCGACAAGAGACCCAGTACTTC
CASTGTNRQETQYF
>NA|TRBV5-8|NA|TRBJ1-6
TGTGCCAGCAGCCCCGGGGCCGTACCTATTAATAGTTCACCCCTCCACTTT
CASSPGAVPINSSPLHF
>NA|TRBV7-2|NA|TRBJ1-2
TGTGCCAGCAGCTTAGAGGGGAGGGAGGGCTACACCTTC
CASSLEGREGYTF
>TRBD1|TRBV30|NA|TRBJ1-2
TGTGCCTGGAATCGGGACAGGGTGAACTATGGCTACACCTTC
CAWNRDRVNYGYTF
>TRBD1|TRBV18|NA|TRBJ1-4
TGTGCCAGCTCTCCACAGGGGCAGGGAGAAAAACTGTTTTTT
CASSPQGQGEKLFF
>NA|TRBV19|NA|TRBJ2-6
TGTGCCAGTAGTATACAGGTCCCTGGGGCCAACGTCCTGACTTTC
CASSIQVPGANVLTF
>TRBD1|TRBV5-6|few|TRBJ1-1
TGTGCCAGCAGCTCAGACAGGGGCACTGAAGCTTTCTTT
CASSSDRGTEAFF
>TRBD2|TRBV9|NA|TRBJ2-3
TGTGCCAGCAGCTACACAACCGGACTAGCGGGGGGGGGAGACACAGATACGCAGTATTTT
CASSYTTGLAGGGDTDTQYF
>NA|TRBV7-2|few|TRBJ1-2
TGTGCCAGCAGCTTGAGCGCAGCCTATGGCTACACCTTC
CASSLSAAYGYTF
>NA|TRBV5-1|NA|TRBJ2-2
TGCGCCAGCAGCTTCGGGGACAAAAACACCGGGGAGCTGTTTTTT
CASSFGDKNTGELFF
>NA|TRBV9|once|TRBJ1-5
TGTGCCAGCAGCGTAGACCAGACCAATCAGCCCCAGCATTTT
CASSVDQTNQPQHF
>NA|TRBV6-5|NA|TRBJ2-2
TGTGCCAGCAGTACCGCATGGGTCGGGGAGCTGTTTTTT
CASSTAWVGELFF
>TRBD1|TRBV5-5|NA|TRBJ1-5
TGTGCCAGCAGCTCGACAGGGTATCAGCCCCAGCATTTT
CASSSTGYQPQHF
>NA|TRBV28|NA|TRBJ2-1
TGTGCCAGCAGTCAACCAACAGGGACCGGTGAGCAGTTCTTC
CASSQPTGTGEQFF
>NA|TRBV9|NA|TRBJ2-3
TGTGCCAGCAGCGTAGCGGGGGGCAACACAGATACGCAGTATTTT
CASSVAGGNTDTQYF
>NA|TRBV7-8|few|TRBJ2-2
TGTGCCAGCATAAATGCCGTATTCACCGGGGAGCTGTTTTTT
CASINAVFTGELFF
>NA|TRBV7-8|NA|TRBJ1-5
TGTGCCAGCAGCTTAGATACGAGGGGCGCCGGGTTAGGGCAGCCCCAGCATTTT
CASSLDTRGAGLGQPQHF
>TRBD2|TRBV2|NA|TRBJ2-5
TGTGCCAGCAGTCCTAGCGGGGCCTGGGGGACCCAGTACTTC
CASSPSGAWGTQYF
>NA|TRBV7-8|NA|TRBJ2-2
TGTGCCAGCAGCTTAAGCCTGGCTCGGAACCCTACCGGGGAGCTGTTTTTT
CASSLSLARNPTGELFF
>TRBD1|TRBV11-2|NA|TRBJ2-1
TGTGCCAGCAGCTTAAGCAGGGGGCATGAGCAGTTCTTC
CASSLSRGHEQFF
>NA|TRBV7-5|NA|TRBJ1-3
TGTGCCAGAAGCCCCGAAATCTGGACTGGAAACACCATATATTTT
CARSPEIWTGNTIYF
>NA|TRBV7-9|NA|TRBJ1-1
TGTGCCAGCAGCGCCGAGGGGGACACTGAAGCTTTCTTT
CASSAEGDTEAFF
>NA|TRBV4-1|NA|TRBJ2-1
TGCGCCAGCAGCCAATACCCGGACAGCTCCTCCTACAATGAGCAGTTCTTC
CASSQYPDSSSYNEQFF
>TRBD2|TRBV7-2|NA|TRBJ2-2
TGTGCCAGCAGCTATATACTAGCGGGGGGAACCGGGGAGCTGTTTTTT
CASSYILAGGTGELFF
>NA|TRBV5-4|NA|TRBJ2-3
TGTGCCAGCAGCTTGTTGAAGGGCACAGATACGCAGTATTTT
CASSLLKGTDTQYF
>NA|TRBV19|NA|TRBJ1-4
TGTGCCAGTAGTAGCCGAGGGGAAAAACTGTTTTTT
CASSSRGEKLFF
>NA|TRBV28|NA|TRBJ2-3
TGTGCCAGCCGGGACCACAGAGATACGCAGTATTTT
CASRDHRDTQYF